This T cell receptor beta chain appears in the sequencing data of a study of identical twins. Only a few counts were recorded for this clonotype. Each CDR3 protein is one row after TCRdb ran MiXCR on the 5' RACE reads. The sample consists of 1.5 million to 2 million distinct CDR3 sequences, around 29% of them appearing once. The CDR3 has 14 amino acids. Trimming stripped 2 bases from V and 4 bases from J, with 10 bases between. Germline-derived CDR1 and CDR2 are LNHNV and YYDKDF (reference sequence). The origin of this receptor is a newborn girl in good health. Specimen: cord blood. V and J are TRBV15 and TRBJ2-3; no firm D call. The CDR3 region is CATSRKDPSDTQYF. The CDR3 nucleotides are TGTGCCACCAGCAGAAAAGACCCTTCAGATACGCAGTATTTT. Full variable domain (missing parts from reference TRBV15 and TRBJ2-3): DAMVIQNPRYQVTQFGKPVTLSCSQTLNHNVMYWYQQKSSQAPKLLFHYYDKDFNNEADTPDNFQSRRPNTSFCFLDIRSPGLGDTAMYLCATSRKDPSDTQYFGPGTRLTVL.